This is a list of T cell receptor beta chains from one sample in a study of T cells in Graves' hyperthyroidism and ophthalmopathy. TCRdb passed the multiplex PCR reads through MiXCR, listing each CDR3 protein once. The top ten clones hold about 5.8% of a sample with almost 600,000 distinct CDR3 sequences, around 13% of them seen once. Source material: blood. Every receptor here comes from a woman aged 25 to 39 with Graves' hyperthyroidism that later progressed to Graves' ophthalmopathy. Both conserved end residues are part of each CDR3. Fields, in order: CDR3 DNA, CDR3 protein, V gene, clone size, D gene, J gene. The D gene is left open where the match is weak. Only some rows state a clone size, as once, few, many or a class for expanded clones.

TGTGCCAGCAGCTTAGATCGAAGCGGGCAAGAGACCCAGTACTTC CASSLDRSGQETQYF TRBV11-2 many - TRBJ2-5
TGTGCCTGGACGGAGGCTAGCTCCTACAATGAGCAGTTCTTC CAWTEASSYNEQFF TRBV30 many - TRBJ2-1
TGTGCGAGCAGTTCCCTACCCGGCGGAGAGACCCAGTGCTTC CASSSLPGGETQCF TRBV6-2/TRBV6-3 - - TRBJ2-5
TGTGCCAGCAGCCCTGACCGGGAGTCAGTCAGGGGAGATACGCAGTATTTT CASSPDRESVRGDTQYF TRBV11-1 many - TRBJ2-3
TGCAGTGCTAGAGATGTGGCAGGCGTCTACGAGCAGTACTTC CSARDVAGVYEQYF TRBV20-1 few - TRBJ2-7
TGTGCCAGCAGCGCACCGGGACACCTCTACAATGAGCAGTTCTTC CASSAPGHLYNEQFF TRBV5-5 few - TRBJ2-1
TGTGCCAGCAGCCTTTCCGGGCCTCCTAACGAGCAGTACTTC CASSLSGPPNEQYF TRBV11-3 - - TRBJ2-7
TGTGCCAGCAGTCTCCTAGCGGGAGGGGGGCCCAATGAGCAGTTCTTC CASSLLAGGGPNEQFF TRBV12-3/TRBV12-4 many TRBD2 TRBJ2-1
TGTGCCAGCAGTTTCGGGGGGGGAGAAAACACCATATATTTT CASSFGGGENTIYF TRBV28 - - TRBJ1-3
TGTGCCAGCAGTGCGTGGAGGGCGCAGAACAATGAGCAGTTCTTC CASSAWRAQNNEQFF TRBV25-1 few - TRBJ2-1
TGCGCCAGCAGCCCCTCCTGGGGCCTCTCCTACGAGCAGTACTTC CASSPSWGLSYEQYF TRBV4-3 few - TRBJ2-7
TGTGCCACCCGGGGGACAATTACATACGAGCAGTACTTC CATRGTITYEQYF TRBV30 many - TRBJ2-7
TGTGCCAGCAGCGGAATACAAGGAGACAGGGGCTATGGCTACACCTTC CASSGIQGDRGYGYTF TRBV9 few TRBD1 TRBJ1-2
TGTGCCAGCAGCCAAGAGGGCACCTTTAATGAAAAACTGTTTTTT CASSQEGTFNEKLFF TRBV3-1 many - TRBJ1-4
TGTGCCAGCAGCCCTAGGGCAGGCTACAATGAGCAGTTCTTC CASSPRAGYNEQFF TRBV7-9 many - TRBJ2-1
TGTGCCAGCTCTCCCAAGGGGATGTTAAGGTCACCCCTCCACTTT CASSPKGMLRSPLHF TRBV6-1 - - TRBJ1-6
TGTGCCAGCAGTTTATCTGACAGTTTAACGCAGTATTTT CASSLSDSLTQYF TRBV27 many - TRBJ2-3
TGTGCCAGCAGTGAATTTGGCGGACAATATAATTCACCCCTCCACTTT CASSEFGGQYNSPLHF TRBV6-1 - - TRBJ1-6
TGTGCCAGCTCACCACCGGGATTTGGGCAGGGTGGCTACGAGCAGTACTTC CASSPPGFGQGGYEQYF TRBV18 many - TRBJ2-7
TGTGCCAGCAGTGACTCGGGGCCGATGAACACTGAAGCTTTCTTT CASSDSGPMNTEAFF TRBV25-1 few - TRBJ1-1
TGTGCCAGCAGCGTAGCTCGAAAGCGGGAGCCCCCCGGGGAGCTGTTTTTT CASSVARKREPPGELFF TRBV9 few TRBD2 TRBJ2-2
TGTGCCAGCAGCCAATCAGTGCGGGAGCAGTTCTTC CASSQSVREQFF TRBV3-1 many - TRBJ2-1
TGTGCCTGGAGTGTTGGGGGGCAGAACACTGAAGCTTTCTTT CAWSVGGQNTEAFF TRBV30 many - TRBJ1-1
TGTGCCAGTAGTATGGACAGGGAAGAAAAACTGTTTTTT CASSMDREEKLFF TRBV19 few TRBD1 TRBJ1-4
TGTGCCAGCAGAGGACAGGGTGTTGCCTCCGGCTACACCTTC CASRGQGVASGYTF TRBV2 - TRBD1 TRBJ1-2
TGCAGTGCTAGGGCAGGGGGCTCCGACGCTTATGAAGCTTTCTTT CSARAGGSDAYEAFF TRBV20-1 many TRBD1 TRBJ1-1
TGTGCCACCAGTGACAGTTATAGCAGGAGCTCCTACAATGAGCAGTTCTTC CATSDSYSRSSYNEQFF TRBV24-1 few - TRBJ2-1
TGTGCCTGGAACAGATTTACAACTAATGAAAAACTGTTTTTT CAWNRFTTNEKLFF TRBV30 many - TRBJ1-4
TGTGCCAGCAGCCCGGCAGGGGCGGCTCAGCCCCAGCATTTT CASSPAGAAQPQHF TRBV7-2 many - TRBJ1-5
TGCAGTGCCCCAACGGGAGGTTCCTACAATGAGCAGTTCTTC CSAPTGGSYNEQFF TRBV20-1 - TRBD2 TRBJ2-1
TGTGCCAGCAGCCAAGGGACAGACCTATCCTTAGTGTTTTTT CASSQGTDLSLVFF TRBV3-1 - - TRBJ1-4
TGTGCCAGCAACCTTAGACAGGGGGCGAACGAGCAGTTCTTC CASNLRQGANEQFF TRBV7-9 - TRBD1 TRBJ2-1
TGTGCCAGCAGTTACTCGGCAGCGTGGGAGACCCAGTACTTC CASSYSAAWETQYF TRBV6-5 many - TRBJ2-5
TGTGCCAGCAGCCCATCGACCGTAGGGGGGGCGAATAGCAATCAGCCCCAGCATTTT CASSPSTVGGANSNQPQHF TRBV7-8 many - TRBJ1-5
TGCGCCAGCAGCCAAGAACCCGACAGGGGCAATGAGCAGTTCTTC CASSQEPDRGNEQFF TRBV4-1 - TRBD1 TRBJ2-1
TGCGCCAGCAGCCAAGTTAGTACGGGGAGTGGCTCCTACGAGCAGTACTTC CASSQVSTGSGSYEQYF TRBV4-3 - - TRBJ2-7
TGTGCCAGCAGTTTAGCGCTTAAGAACACTGAAGCTTTCTTT CASSLALKNTEAFF TRBV12-3/TRBV12-4 many - TRBJ1-1
TGTGCCAGCATTCTGCCCGGACAGGGGATTACTGAAGCTTTCTTT CASILPGQGITEAFF TRBV2 many TRBD1 TRBJ1-1
TGTGCCAGCAGCCGACAGGGGTTTCGTGAAGCTTTCTTT CASSRQGFREAFF TRBV12-3/TRBV12-4 many TRBD1 TRBJ1-1
TGTGCCAGCAGTGGAATGGGTGTGCAAGAGACCCAGTACTTC CASSGMGVQETQYF TRBV2 many - TRBJ2-5
TGTGCCAGCAGCTGGGACGTGAACACTGAAGCTTTCTTT CASSWDVNTEAFF TRBV3-1 many - TRBJ1-1
TGTGCCAGCAGTCGTCTTGACAGGTGGCACTTC CASSRLDRWHF TRBV27 - - TRBJ2-5
TGTGCCAGCAGTTACGGGGGGGATCTCGCCCACTACGAGCAGTACTTC CASSYGGDLAHYEQYF TRBV6-2/TRBV6-3 few TRBD2 TRBJ2-7
TGTGCCAGCAGCTTAACGGGGACCCAAAGAAAGACCTCCTACGAGCAGTACTTC CASSLTGTQRKTSYEQYF TRBV7-9 - - TRBJ2-7
TGCGCCAGCAGCTACGGGGAGGGGGGAGAGGACACTGAAGCTTTCTTT CASSYGEGGEDTEAFF TRBV5-1 many - TRBJ1-1
TGTGCCAGCGTGAGTCTGTGGGGCACTGAAGCTTTCTTT CASVSLWGTEAFF TRBV6-1 few - TRBJ1-1
TGTGCCTGGAGTCCAGGGAAAGAGACCCAGTACTTC CAWSPGKETQYF TRBV30 few - TRBJ2-5
TGCGCCAGCAGCTTGGACACGGGAGGGCCGAGGAATGAGCAGTTCTTC CASSLDTGGPRNEQFF TRBV5-1 many TRBD2 TRBJ2-1